This T cell receptor (beta chain) stems from a study of molecular identifiers for immune sequencing clone quantification. MiXCR, run by TCRdb on the PCR reads, gives a single entry per CDR3 protein. Among about 500,000 distinct CDR3 sequences, around 25% were seen once, and the ten largest hold approximately 0.76%. This clonotype has at least ten counts. Germline V gene lookup returns CDR1 SGDLS and CDR2 YYNGEE. Trimming removed 2 bases at V and 6 bases at J, with 15 bases between. This CDR3 is built from 14 residues. The clonotype comes from a human donor in good health. Some libraries in this study had Jurkat cell RNA spiked in. Sequenced material: naive CD8+ T cells from blood, with Jurkat cell RNA spiked in. Subset given: FACS-sorted CD8+CD4-CCR7+CD45RA+ naive T cells. V gene TRBV9 combines with J gene TRBJ2-7, with no clear D. The CDR3 nucleotides read TGTGCCAGCAGCGTTGACCTGTCCGCCAGCGAGCAGTACTTC. Translating gives CASSVDLSASEQYF. Full variable domain (rest looked up from reference TRBV9 and TRBJ2-7): DSGVTQTPKHLITATGQRVTLRCSPRSGDLSVYWYQQSLDQGLQFLIQYYNGEERAKGNILERFSAQQFPDLHSELNLSSLELGDSALYFCASSVDLSASEQYFGPGTRLTVT.